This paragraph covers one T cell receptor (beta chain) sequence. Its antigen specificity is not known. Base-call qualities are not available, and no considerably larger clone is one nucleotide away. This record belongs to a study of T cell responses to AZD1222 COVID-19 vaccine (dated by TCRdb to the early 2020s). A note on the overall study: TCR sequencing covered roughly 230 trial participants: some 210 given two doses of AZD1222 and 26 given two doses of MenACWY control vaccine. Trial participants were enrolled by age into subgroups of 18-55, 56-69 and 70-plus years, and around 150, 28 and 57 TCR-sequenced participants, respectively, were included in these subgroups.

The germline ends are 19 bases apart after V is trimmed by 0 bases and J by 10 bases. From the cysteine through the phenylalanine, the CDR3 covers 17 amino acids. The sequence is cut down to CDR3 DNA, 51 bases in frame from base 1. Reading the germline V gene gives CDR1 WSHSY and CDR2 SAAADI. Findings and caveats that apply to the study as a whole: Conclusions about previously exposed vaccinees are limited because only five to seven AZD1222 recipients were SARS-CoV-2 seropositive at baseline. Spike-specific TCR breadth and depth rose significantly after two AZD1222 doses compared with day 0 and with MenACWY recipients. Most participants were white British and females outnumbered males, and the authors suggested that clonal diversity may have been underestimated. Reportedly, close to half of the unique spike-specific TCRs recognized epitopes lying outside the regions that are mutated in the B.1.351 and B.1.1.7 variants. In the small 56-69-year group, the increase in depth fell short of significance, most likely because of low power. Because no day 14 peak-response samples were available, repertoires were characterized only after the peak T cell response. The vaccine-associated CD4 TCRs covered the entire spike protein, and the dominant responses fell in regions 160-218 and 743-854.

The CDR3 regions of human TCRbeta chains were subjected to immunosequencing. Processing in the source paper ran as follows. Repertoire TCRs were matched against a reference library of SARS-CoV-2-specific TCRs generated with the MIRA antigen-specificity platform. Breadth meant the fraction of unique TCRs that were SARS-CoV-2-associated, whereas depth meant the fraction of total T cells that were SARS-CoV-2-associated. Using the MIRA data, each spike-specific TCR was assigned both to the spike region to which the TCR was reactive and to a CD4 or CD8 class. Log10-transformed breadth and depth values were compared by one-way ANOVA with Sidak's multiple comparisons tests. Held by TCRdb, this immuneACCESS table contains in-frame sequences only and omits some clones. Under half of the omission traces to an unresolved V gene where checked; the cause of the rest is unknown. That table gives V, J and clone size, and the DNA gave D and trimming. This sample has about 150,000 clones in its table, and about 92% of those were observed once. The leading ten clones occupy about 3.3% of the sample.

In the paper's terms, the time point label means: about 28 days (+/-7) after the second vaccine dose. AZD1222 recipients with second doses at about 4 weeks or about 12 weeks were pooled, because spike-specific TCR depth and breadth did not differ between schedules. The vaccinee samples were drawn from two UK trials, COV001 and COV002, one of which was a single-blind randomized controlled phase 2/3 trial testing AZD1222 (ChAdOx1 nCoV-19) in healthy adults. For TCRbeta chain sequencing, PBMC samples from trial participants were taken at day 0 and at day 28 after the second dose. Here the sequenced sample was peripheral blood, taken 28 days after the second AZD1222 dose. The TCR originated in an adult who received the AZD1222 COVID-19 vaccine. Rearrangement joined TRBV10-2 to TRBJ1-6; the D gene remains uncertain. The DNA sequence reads TGCGCCAGCAGTGAGTCGACTTCCGAGGCCTCCGGATCACCCCTCCACTTT. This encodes CASSESTSEASGSPLHF.